The sequence of this T cell receptor beta chain was determined in a study of T cells after yellow fever vaccination. The sample holds many counts of this clonotype. MiXCR was run by TCRdb on the 5' RACE reads, yielding one entry per CDR3 protein. The table records about 73,000 distinct CDR3 sequences, 7.7% of them present only once. Sample: CD8+ T cells sorted from PBMCs, taken on the day of the yellow fever booster vaccination. This TCR was recovered from a man younger than 40 who received the YFV17D yellow fever vaccine.

CDR3: CATIGGYSNQPQHF. CDR3 nucleotide sequence: TGTGCCACCATTGGGGGTTATAGCAATCAGCCCCAGCATTTT. The rearrangement joins TRBV6-2 or TRBV6-3 to TRBJ1-5; D may be TRBD1 (5 bases). CDR3 length: 14 amino acids. Germline V gene lookup returns CDR1 MNHEY and CDR2 SVGEGT. V shed 10 bases and J shed 0 bases, with 13 bases lying between them.